Listed below are T cell receptor beta chains from one sample, sequenced in a study of blood T cell repertoires in COVID-19. Produced via immunoSEQ multiplex PCR; TCRdb's table is partial and in-frame only. The sample yields hundreds of thousands of clones, more than 80% seen once. The source material was PBMCs or T cells enriched from blood (not recorded which). The receptor set was obtained from a man aged 25-45 years who had recovered from COVID-19. The CDR3 runs from the conserved cysteine through the conserved F or W. Fields, in order: J gene, D gene, clone size, V gene, CDR3 protein, CDR3 DNA. A D gene is named only where the DNA matches it firmly. Clone size is shown for a subset of rows, as once, few, many or a class of expanded clone.

>TRBJ2-7|.|.|TRBV11-2
CASSPRDSDLSEQYF
TGTGCCAGCAGCCCCCGGGACTCGGATCTGAGTGAGCAGTACTTC
>TRBJ1-2|.|.|TRBV19
CASNLGRERYGYTF
TGTGCCAGTAACCTAGGACGGGAGCGCTATGGCTACACCTTC
>TRBJ2-7|TRBD1|.|TRBV5-6
CASSLYGTDSYEQYF
TGTGCCAGCAGTTTATACGGGACAGACTCTTACGAGCAGTACTTC
>TRBJ1-5|TRBD1|.|TRBV19
CASITTGSRNQPQHF
TGTGCCAGTATTACGACAGGGAGTCGCAATCAGCCCCAGCATTTT
>TRBJ2-1|TRBD2|.|TRBV7-3
CASSSSGVSYNEQFF
TGTGCCAGCAGCTCTAGCGGGGTCTCCTACAATGAGCAGTTCTTC
>TRBJ1-4|TRBD1|.|TRBV5-1
CASSPQGAINEKLFF
TGCGCCAGCAGCCCTCAGGGGGCTATTAATGAAAAACTGTTTTTT
>TRBJ2-2|TRBD2|.|TRBV9
CASSTPGTRGTSGHTGELFF
TGTGCCAGCAGCACACCCGGGACACGGGGGACTAGCGGCCACACCGGGGAGCTGTTTTTT
>TRBJ2-1|.|once|TRBV29-1
CSVATTSAGNEQFF
TGCAGCGTTGCAACGACTTCCGCGGGGAATGAGCAGTTCTTC
>TRBJ2-7|.|.|TRBV28
CASSSWGEGYEQYF
TGTGCCAGCAGTTCGTGGGGGGAAGGGTACGAGCAGTACTTC
>TRBJ2-1|TRBD2|.|TRBV5-1
CASSSRGGYNEQFF
TGCGCCAGCAGCTCGCGCGGGGGCTACAATGAGCAGTTCTTC
>TRBJ1-1|.|.|TRBV6-1
CASSEAGAEAFF
TGTGCCAGCAGTGAAGCCGGGGCTGAAGCTTTCTTT
>TRBJ1-1|TRBD1|.|TRBV28
CASSDPRQGSDEAFF
TGTGCCAGCAGCGATCCCCGACAGGGGTCTGATGAAGCTTTCTTT
>TRBJ2-3|.|once|TRBV7-9
CASTYSPDTQYF
TGTGCCAGCACTTACTCCCCAGATACGCAGTATTTT
>TRBJ2-1|TRBD2|.|TRBV7-9
CASSYRGWAGDGAGEQFF
TGTGCCAGCAGCTATCGAGGATGGGCGGGAGATGGGGCCGGTGAGCAGTTCTTC
>TRBJ2-7|.|.|TRBV3-1/TRBV3-2
CASSQDITSEQYF
TGTGCCAGCAGCCAAGATATAACATCCGAGCAGTACTTC